The sequence of this T cell receptor (beta chain) was determined in a study of siplizumab effects on memory and regulatory T cells. The CDR3 spans 14 residues. V lost 0 bases and J lost 2, with 9 bases in between. CDR1 is SGHDT and CDR2 is YYEEEE in the germline V gene. TCR templates numbering some 10^5 were assayed per sample. Sequenced by immunoSEQ multiplex PCR; TCRdb stores in-frame clones only, minus some. The top ten hold 55% to 60% of the sample, which has 2,500 to 3,500 clones, around 64% seen once. Remarks on this clone: Its antigen is as yet unknown.

Regarding the study as a whole: Naive or memory phenotype was unassignable for roughly 75-96% of proliferating CD4+ or CD8+ clones.

The rearrangement joins TRBV5-6 to TRBJ2-7, with D possibly TRBD1 on 5 matching bases. The clonotype originates from a human donor in good health. The sample consisted of TEMRA CD8+ T cells sorted from blood. As for subset: unstimulated CD8+ CD45RA+ effector memory T cells. The CDR3 sequence: CASSLGSRAYEQYF. For the CDR3, the DNA is TGTGCCAGCAGCTTGGGGTCCAGGGCCTACGAGCAGTACTTC.